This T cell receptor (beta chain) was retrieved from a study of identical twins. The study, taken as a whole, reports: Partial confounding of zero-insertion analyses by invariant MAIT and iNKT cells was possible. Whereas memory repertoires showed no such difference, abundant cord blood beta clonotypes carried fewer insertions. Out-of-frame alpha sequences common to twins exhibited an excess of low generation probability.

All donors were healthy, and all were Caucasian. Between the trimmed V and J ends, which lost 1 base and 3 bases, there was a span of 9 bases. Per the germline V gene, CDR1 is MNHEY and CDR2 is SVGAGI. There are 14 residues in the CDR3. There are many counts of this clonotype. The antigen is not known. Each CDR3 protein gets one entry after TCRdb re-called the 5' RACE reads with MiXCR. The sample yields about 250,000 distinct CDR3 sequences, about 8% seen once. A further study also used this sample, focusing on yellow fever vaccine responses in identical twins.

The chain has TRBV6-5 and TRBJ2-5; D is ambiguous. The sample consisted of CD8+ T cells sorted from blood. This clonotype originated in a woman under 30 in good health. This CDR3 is CASSYWDEEETQYF. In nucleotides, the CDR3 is TGTGCCAGCAGTTACTGGGATGAGGAAGAGACCCAGTACTTC.